Following are 23 T cell receptor beta chains from one sample sequenced in a study of T cells in women clearing cervical HPV infection (dated by TCRdb to 2017 to 2018). Receptors were amplified or captured by the immunoSEQ multiplex PCR assay. TCRdb retrieved this table from immuneACCESS and kept in-frame rearrangements only. Not all clones are present; in checked studies, unresolved V genes account for under half, and no reason is known for the remainder. The sample's table covers tens of thousands of clones. The biggest ten clones account for less than 8% of the sample. Sequencing was done on a sample of blood buffy coat. Receptor source: a woman between 18 and 70 years old with a cervical HPV16 infection that either progressed to CIN3+ or cleared (not recorded which).

As regards this clone: Read data end 3 residues before the CDR3 end; the end is taken from the germline J gene. The chain recombines TRBV29-1 with TRBJ2-7, with a weak D call TRBD1 (6 bases). Germline assignment: CDR1 SQVTM and CDR2 ANQGSEA. The CDR3 consists of 12 residues. Deletions cut 4 bases from V and 6 bases from J, with 13 bases between. The CDR3 spells CSVGGRRGEQYF. The covered CDR3 bases are TGCAGCGTTGGGGGGCGAAGGGGCGAG.

Details on this clone: The read falls 3 residues short of the CDR3 end, and the missing part is taken from the germline J gene. V usage is TRBV19 and J usage is TRBJ2-7, with 13 positions matching TRBD2. The CDR3 has 16 residues. Germline CDR1 is LNHDA and CDR2 is SQIVND (reference sequence). J was trimmed by 1 base and V by 6 bases; bases with no gene match: 6. The CDR3 is CASSTLLAGGSYEQYF. Partial CDR3 DNA: TGTGCCAGTAGCACTTTACTAGCGGGGGGGTCCTACGAG.

Worth noting for this clone: At one boundary the junction diverges from the germline segment, which might be a read error. The read halts 3 residues ahead of the CDR3 end, with the missing end drawn from the germline J gene. This rearrangement joins TRBV19 to TRBJ2-3; TRBD2 might be the D (5 bases). The CDR3 spans 13 residues. The germline V gene encodes CDR1 LNHDA and CDR2 SQIVND (reference sequence). The part of the CDR3 DNA that was read is TGTGTCAGTAGCCAGCAGGACTCAGATACG. Its translation: CVSSQQDSDT. In full, the CDR3 reads CVSSQQDSDTQYF. Supplemented by reference TRBV19 and TRBJ2-3, the full variable domain reads DGGITQSPKYLFRKEGQNVTLSCEQNLNHDAMYWYRQDPGQGLRLIYYSQIVNDFQKGDIAEGYSVSREKKESFPLTVTSAQKNPTAFYLCVSSQQDSDTQYFGPGTRLTVL.

A remark on this clone: Different DNA sequences within this sample yield the same CDR3. The CDR3 loop reads CAWSTNYGYTF. CDR3 DNA, as far as it was read: TGTGCCTGGAGCACTAACTATGGC. This sequence joins TRBV30 and TRBJ1-2; D uncertain. The DNA ends 3 residues before the CDR3 does, and the rest of the CDR3 is filled in from the germline J gene. CDR3 size: 11 residues. Germline CDR1 is GTSNPN and CDR2 is SVGIG (reference sequence). The V end lost 3 bases, the J end lost 0 bases, and 2 bases lay between the germline ends.

With regard to this clone: One junction end does not reproduce the germline sequence, and a read error may be involved. The sequenced fragment ends 3 residues before the CDR3 boundary, so the rest is inferred from the germline J gene. Other nucleotide sequences in the sample specify the same CDR3. The chain has TRBV19 and TRBJ1-3; possibly TRBD1 for D (6 bases). This CDR3 is 15 amino acids long. Germline CDR1 LNHDA, CDR2 SQIVND (reference sequence). The sequenced CDR3 bases are TGTGCCAGTAGTAGGGGCAGGGGCTATGGAAACACA. It is translated as CASSRGRGYGNT. The CDR3 in full is CASSRGRGYGNTIYF.

Details on this clone: The read finishes 3 residues shy of the CDR3 end, and the germline J gene is used to complete it. The rearrangement uses TRBV7-2 and TRBJ2-2, with TRBD1 matching 8 bases. The V gene end was trimmed by 8 bases and the J gene end by 7 bases; junction bases not matched to a gene: 6. Germline V lookup: CDR1 SGHTA, CDR2 FQGNSA. The CDR3 covers 13 residues. The CDR3 bases that were read are TGTGCCAGCGGCAGGGGGCCGGACGGGGAG. Translating gives CASGRGPDGE. In full, the CDR3 reads CASGRGPDGELFF.

Of note for this clone: The CDR3 end falls 3 residues outside the read, so it is completed with the germline J gene. The chain couples TRBV14 to TRBJ2-7, with D possibly TRBD2 on 6 matching bases. Trimming left V 0 bases short and J 2 bases short, with 14 bases between. Germline V gene data show CDR1 as SGHDN and CDR2 as FVKESK. The length of the CDR3 is 16 residues. The CDR3 here is CASSQEPGTLPYEQYF. The CDR3 DNA, read in part, is TGTGCCAGCAGCCAAGAACCCGGGACTCTACCCTACGAG. Supplemented by reference TRBV14 and TRBJ2-7, the full variable domain reads EAGVTQFPSHSVIEKGQTVTLRCDPISGHDNLYWYRRVMGKEIKFLLHFVKESKQDESGMPNNRFLAERTGGTYSTLKVQPAELEDSGVYFCASSQEPGTLPYEQYFGPGTRLTVT.

Comments on this clone: The read ends 3 residues early relative to the CDR3; the germline J gene fills the gap. The rearrangement joins TRBV2 to TRBJ2-2, with D uncertain. Trimming cost V 2 bases and J 8 bases, with 3 bases left between them. This CDR3 region has 11 residues. Per the germline V gene, CDR1 is SNHLY and CDR2 is FYNNEI. CDR3 DNA, as far as it was read: TGTGCCAGCAGTGAACTGGGGGAG. Encoded protein: CASSELGE. The complete CDR3 protein is CASSELGELFF.

With respect to this clone: The read comes to an end 3 residues before the CDR3 does, leaving the germline J gene to fill in the end. The genes are TRBV30 and TRBJ1-2; D unresolved. In germline, CDR1 is GTSNPN, CDR2 SVGIG (reference sequence). V lost 4 bases and J 5 bases, leaving 11 bases between the germline ends. The CDR3 length is 12 residues. The sequenced part of the CDR3 DNA is TGTGCCTGGAAAAAAACTAGGTATGGC. Translated: CAWKKTRYG. The complete CDR3 sequence is CAWKKTRYGYTF.

Remarks on this clone: The CDR3 end falls 3 residues outside the read, so it is completed with the germline J gene. The chain links TRBV5-1 to TRBJ1-4; 7 bases line up with TRBD1. The germline V gene encodes CDR1 SGHRS and CDR2 YFSETQ. This CDR3 comprises 15 residues. The covered CDR3 bases are TGCGCCAGCAGCTATGGAGGGGGCTATAATTCACCA. This sequence encodes CASSYGGGYNSP. Given in full, the CDR3 is CASSYGGGYNSPLFF.

On this clone itself: The observed sequence ends 3 residues before the CDR3 terminus, with the missing tail filled in from the germline J gene. This rearrangement joins TRBV20-1 to TRBJ2-3; D perhaps matches TRBD1 (6 bases). Germline-derived CDR1 and CDR2 are DFQATT and SNEGSKA (reference sequence). CDR3 length equals 14 residues. The V and J ends lost 4 bases and 6 bases respectively, with 17 bases between them. The CDR3 protein is CSAKEDSLADTQYF. The CDR3 DNA, read in part, is TGCAGTGCTAAAGAGGACAGTTTGGCGGATACG.

A remark on this clone: The read stops 3 residues short of the end of the CDR3; the missing end is completed from the germline J gene. The chain couples TRBV7-9 to TRBJ1-3; D gene unclear. Deletions cut 1 base from V and 0 bases from J, with 7 bases between. Germline CDR1 and CDR2: SEHNR and FQNEAQ (reference sequence). The CDR3 length is 15 residues. CDR3 sequence: CASSLEGSSGNTIYF. The CDR3 bases that were read are TGTGCCAGCAGCTTAGAAGGCAGCTCTGGAAACACC.

Partial CDR3 DNA: TGTGCCAGTAGGAACCTGTGGGCAGGGTGGAATCAGCCG. Its translation is CASRNLWAGWNQP. The CDR3 reads in full as CASRNLWAGWNQPQYF. The rearrangement uses TRBV19 and TRBJ2-3; a possible D gene is TRBD1 (5 bases). The read is 3 residues too short to cover the CDR3 end, so that end is filled in from the germline J gene. The CDR3 is 16 residues long. Looked up from germline, CDR1 is LNHDA and CDR2 is SQIVND (reference sequence).

Comment on this clone: Sequencing ends 3 residues short of the CDR3 end; the germline J gene provides the rest. The genes are TRBV20-1 and TRBJ1-2; unclear D gene. CDR1 is DFQATT, CDR2 SNEGSKA, per germline (reference sequence). Trimming took off 0 bases at V and 7 bases at J, with 21 bases between the two ends. The CDR3 consists of 16 residues. The CDR3 is CSARDRTANGPAGYTF. The sequenced part of the CDR3 DNA is TGCAGTGCTAGAGATCGGACTGCCAACGGTCCAGCTGGC.

Notes on this clone: The read terminates 3 residues ahead of where the CDR3 ends, so the germline J gene completes it. The V and J genes are TRBV12-3 or TRBV12-4 and TRBJ2-1; D remains unclear. The CDR3 loop spans 13 amino acids. The ends were cut back, 1 base at V and 9 bases at J, with 10 bases in the middle. The sequenced CDR3 bases are TGTGCCAGCAGTTTAGACTGGGCCTTTGAG. Translation gives CASSLDWAFE. The full CDR3 is CASSLDWAFEQFF.

A note on this clone: The CDR3 is cut off 3 residues early in the read; its end comes from the germline J gene. V and J are TRBV5-6 and TRBJ2-7; D gene uncertain. V was pared by 4 bases and J by 2 bases, with 13 bases between. The germline V gene has CDR1 SGHDT and CDR2 YYEEEE. This CDR3 comprises 14 residues. The CDR3 here is CASSPVAETYEQYF. The sequenced part of the CDR3 DNA is TGTGCCAGCAGCCCCGTGGCTGAGACCTACGAG.

A note on this clone: The sequence runs out 3 residues before the end of the CDR3; the remainder is reconstructed from the germline J gene. The rearrangement links TRBV7-6 to TRBJ2-4; TRBD2 might be the D (6 bases). CDR3 length equals 16 residues. V gave up 8 bases and J gave up 0 bases, with 17 bases separating them. CDR1 and CDR2 (germline): SGHVS, FNYEAQ. Incomplete CDR3 DNA: TGTGCCAGCTATTGTCGTGGGACTTTAGCCAAAAACATT. As protein: CASYCRGTLAKNI. Given in full, the CDR3 is CASYCRGTLAKNIQYF. The full variable domain, in which reference TRBV7-6 and TRBJ2-4 provide the parts outside the CDR3, is GAGVSQSPRYKVTKRGQDVALRCDPISGHVSLYWYRQALGQGPEFLTYFNYEAQQDKSGLPNDRFSAERPEGSISTLTIQRTEQRDSAMYRCASYCRGTLAKNIQYFGAGTRLSVL.

Note on this clone: Sequence at one end of the junction differs from germline and may be a read error. The read stops 3 residues short of the end of the CDR3; the missing end is completed from the germline J gene. Other nucleotide sequences in the sample specify the same CDR3. The chain carries TRBV19 and TRBJ1-3; TRBD1 matches 8 bases. Germline V CDR1 and CDR2: LNHDA, SQIVND (reference sequence). This CDR3 contains 17 residues. The CDR3 DNA, read in part, is TGTGCCACCCGGACAGGGTCTTTCGCAGCAGCTGGAAACACA. Translation gives CATRTGSFAAAGNT. The full CDR3 is CATRTGSFAAAGNTIYF.

In the case of this clone: Sequencing ends 3 residues short of the CDR3 end; the germline J gene provides the rest. The gene calls are TRBV20-1 and TRBJ2-3; TRBD2 matches 9 bases. The CDR3 spans 14 residues. CDR1 is DFQATT and CDR2 is SNEGSKA in the germline V gene (reference sequence). V dropped 6 bases and J dropped 4; count of bases not matched to a gene: 8. Incomplete CDR3 DNA: TGCAGTGCCCCTAAGGCGGGGGGGGCAGATACG. The encoded protein is CSAPKAGGADT. The whole CDR3 sequence reads CSAPKAGGADTQYF.

About this clone itself: The missing CDR3 end, 3 residues past where the read stops, is filled in from the germline J gene. The rearrangement joins TRBV6-1 to TRBJ2-7; 7 positions agree with TRBD2. CDR3 length: 14 residues. J was trimmed by 2 bases and V by 2 bases; bases with no gene match: 3. Germline V lookup: CDR1 MNHNS, CDR2 SASEGT. CDR3 in amino acids: CASSESLAAYEQYF. CDR3 bases read: TGTGCCAGCAGTGAAAGCCTAGCGGCCTACGAG.

In terms of frequency, this clone is medium-sized. With the read ending 3 residues before the CDR3 end, the germline J gene is used to fill in that end. Other DNA sequences within the sample encode an identical CDR3. The genes are TRBV5-1 and TRBJ2-3; possibly TRBD2 for D (6 bases). The V end lost 0 bases, the J end lost 1 base, and 9 bases lay between the germline ends. This CDR3 has 15 amino acids. Germline V gene data show CDR1 as SGHRS and CDR2 as YFSETQ. CDR3 DNA, as far as it was read: TGCGCCAGCAGCTTGGTGGGGGGTGGCACAGATACG. It encodes CASSLVGGGTDT. Given in full, the CDR3 is CASSLVGGGTDTQYF.

On this clone itself: The CDR3 end lies 3 residues beyond the end of the read and is filled in from the germline J gene. This rearrangement joins TRBV7-3 to TRBJ2-7, with TRBD2 matching over 9 bases. Germline V gene sequence: CDR1 SGHTA, CDR2 FQGTGA. J gave up 0 bases and V 4 bases, and 13 bases lay outside the gene matches. This CDR3 is built from 18 residues. CDR3 sequence: CASSSNLRLAANSYEQYF. CDR3 DNA, as far as it was read: TGTGCCAGCAGCTCCAACCTCAGACTAGCGGCCAACTCCTACGAG.

As concerns this clone: The read stops 3 residues short of the end of the CDR3; the missing end is completed from the germline J gene. The gene calls are TRBV2 and TRBJ1-2; 9 bases are a match to TRBD1. V dropped 3 bases and J dropped 5; count of bases not matched to a gene: 4. CDR1 and CDR2 from the germline V gene are SNHLY and FYNNEI. The CDR3 consists of 14 residues. The CDR3 DNA, read in part, is TGTGCCAGCAGTGAGGGACAGGGAGGGTATGGC. Amino acids: CASSEGQGGYG. From start to end, the CDR3 is CASSEGQGGYGYTF.